Reported below is one TCR beta chain. The antigen remains unidentified. This could be a read error, since a much larger clone is one nucleotide away. Unique molecular identifiers were used to barcode this TCRbeta library. Each CDR3 protein is one row after TCRdb ran MiXCR on the PCR reads. The sample lists about 290,000 distinct CDR3 sequences, roughly 9.1% occurring once. V was trimmed by 3 bases and J by 9 bases, leaving 25 bases between them. CDR3 length equals 16 residues. Germline V lookup: CDR1 SGHKS, CDR2 YYEKEE (reference sequence). These data belong to a study of T-cell reconstitution after alpha-beta-depleted transplantation in children. Whole-study results and caveats: Recipient T cells and thymic progenitors that survived gave rise to the high TCRbeta diversity observed at day 60 in some patients. About two months after transplant, alpha-beta T cells reportedly came from several hundred expanded graft clones. T cells produced anew were the main source of T-cell counts and diversity one year after transplant.

V gene TRBV5-5 combines with J gene TRBJ2-7; a weak D match, TRBD1 (5 bases). The sample here was PBMCs, taken before TCRalphabeta/CD19-depleted stem cell transplant. The TCR originated in a boy under two years old with acute myeloid leukemia, due to receive a stem cell transplant. This CDR3 reads CASSCATVGDQSRQYF. The DNA for the CDR3 is TGTGCCAGCAGCTGTGCGACAGTGGGCGATCAATCACGGCAGTACTTC. The whole variable domain, filled in from reference TRBV5-5 and TRBJ2-7, reads DAGVTQSPTHLIKTRGQQVTLRCSPISGHKSVSWYQQVLGQGPQFIFQYYEKEERGRGNFPDRFSARQFPNYSSELNVNALLLGDSALYLCASSCATVGDQSRQYFGPGTRLTVT.